This T cell receptor beta chain was recovered during a study of blood T cells in healthy people across ages. Study-level findings and limits: With donor CMV status unknown, expanded clonotype changes were possibly confounded.

This clonotype was seen more than once but under ten times. What it recognizes is unknown. A sample-barcoded 5' primer and a J-beta primer mix were used in a second PCR of about 7 to 12 cycles. Each cDNA was tagged by a template-switch adaptor containing 12 random nucleotides. TCRdb reanalysed the 5' RACE reads using MiXCR and keeps one entry per CDR3 protein. The repertoire holds hundreds of thousands of distinct CDR3 sequences, with roughly 47% as singletons. The germline gives CDR1 SGHVS, CDR2 FNYEAQ. The CDR3 contains 16 residues. The ends lost 5 bases at V and 2 bases at J; junction bases unmatched: 9.

The sequencing input was blood. This TCR derives from a woman aged 60-75 years in good health. V usage is TRBV7-6 and J usage is TRBJ2-3, with 8 bases that match TRBD1. CDR3 DNA: TGTGCCAGCAGCCGCCTGGGACAGGACTTCACAGATACGCAGTATTTT. It is translated as CASSRLGQDFTDTQYF.